This paragraph covers one T cell receptor beta chain sequence. The data stem from a study of blood T cell repertoires in COVID-19. Grouping used clinical history reported by participants in a survey and questionnaire. Before they entered the study, exposed participants had met a COVID-19 case within 2 weeks. Profiled with immunoSEQ multiplex PCR; TCRdb holds only in-frame clones, not every one. The data contain a few hundred thousand clones, approximately 90% of them singletons. This clonotype originated in a woman aged 18 to 35 who had been exposed to COVID-19. What was sequenced was PBMCs or T cells enriched from blood (not recorded which).

The CDR3 DNA follows: TGTGCCAGCAGTTCCGCCGCGGAGGGGACGGGAACTAACTATGGCTACACCTTC. The encoded protein is CASSSAAEGTGTNYGYTF. This chain links TRBV28 with TRBJ1-2; D is perhaps TRBD1 (5 bases). The germline V gene has CDR1 MDHEN and CDR2 SYDVKM. Trimming took off 4 bases at V and 0 bases at J, with 21 bases between the two ends. CDR3 length: 18 residues.